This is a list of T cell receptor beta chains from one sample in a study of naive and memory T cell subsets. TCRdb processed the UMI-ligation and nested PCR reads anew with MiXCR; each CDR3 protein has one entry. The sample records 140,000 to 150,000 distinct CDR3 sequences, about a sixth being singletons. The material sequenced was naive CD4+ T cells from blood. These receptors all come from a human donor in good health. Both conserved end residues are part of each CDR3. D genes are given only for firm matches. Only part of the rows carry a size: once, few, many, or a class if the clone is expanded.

TGTGCCAGCAGTCGTCAGGGTGATCAGCCCCAGCATTTT,CASSRQGDQPQHF,TRBJ1-5,.,once,13,TRBV27
TGTGCCAGCAGTCCTCACGGCGGGGTCTCCACCGGGGAGCTGTTTTTT,CASSPHGGVSTGELFF,TRBJ2-2,.,few,16,TRBV12-3/TRBV12-4
TGTGCCAGCACCGAGACAGGCGCCTCTTATGGCTACACCTTC,CASTETGASYGYTF,TRBJ1-2,.,few,14,TRBV12-3/TRBV12-4
TGCAGTGCTGGACAGGGACCCAGCAACACTGAAGCTTTCTTT,CSAGQGPSNTEAFF,TRBJ1-1,TRBD1,few,14,TRBV20-1
TGTGCCAGCAGCCGAAGATTGGTGAGAGGGGAAAGCTCTGGAAACACCATATATTTT,CASSRRLVRGESSGNTIYF,TRBJ1-3,.,.,19,TRBV14
TGCAGTGCGATCGGACTAGCGGAGTTTCGTGAGCAGTTCTTC,CSAIGLAEFREQFF,TRBJ2-1,TRBD2,.,14,TRBV20-1
TGCGCCAGCAGCTTGGCCAAGGGCGGGACCGAGCAGTACTTC,CASSLAKGGTEQYF,TRBJ2-7,.,.,14,TRBV5-1
TGTGCCAGCAGTGAAGGTCGGCCCCCCAGCTCCTACGAGCAGTACTTC,CASSEGRPPSSYEQYF,TRBJ2-7,.,.,16,TRBV2
TGTGCCAGCAGGGGCCCTTACAGGGATTCTGAAGAGACCCAGTACTTC,CASRGPYRDSEETQYF,TRBJ2-5,.,.,16,TRBV7-9
TGTGCCAGCAGCCCGATAGCGGGTAAAACCTACGAGCAGTACTTC,CASSPIAGKTYEQYF,TRBJ2-7,TRBD2,once,15,TRBV11-2
TGTGCCAGCAGCTTATTGATTAGGACTCGGGGTGAGCAGTTCTTC,CASSLLIRTRGEQFF,TRBJ2-1,.,few,15,TRBV11-2
TGTGCCAGCAGTTCGCCCGGGACTAGCGGGAGGGCCTACTCCTACAATGAGCAGTTCTTC,CASSSPGTSGRAYSYNEQFF,TRBJ2-1,TRBD2,many,20,TRBV28
TGTGCCAGCAGCCCCATAGCGGGAGGGGGAGATACGCAGTATTTT,CASSPIAGGGDTQYF,TRBJ2-3,TRBD2,.,15,TRBV7-6
TGTGCCAGCAGTGAAGCGGCCGTGCTCTTTAAGCGCACAGATCAGCCCCAGCATTTT,CASSEAAVLFKRTDQPQHF,TRBJ1-5,.,.,19,TRBV2
TGTGCCAGCTCACCGATGCAGGGGGCCACCTACGAGCAGTACTTC,CASSPMQGATYEQYF,TRBJ2-7,TRBD1,.,15,TRBV18
TGCGCCAGCAGCTTCGTTCGGGAGAGTGAGCAGTTCTTC,CASSFVRESEQFF,TRBJ2-1,.,few,13,TRBV5-1
TGTGCCAGCACCCTGGGCACAGATACGCAGTATTTT,CASTLGTDTQYF,TRBJ2-3,.,.,12,TRBV6-2/TRBV6-3
TGTGCCAGCAGCTTAGGGCAACTGACAGGGGGCATGGGGGAGCAGTACTTC,CASSLGQLTGGMGEQYF,TRBJ2-7,TRBD1,few,17,TRBV7-8
TGCGCCAGCAGCTTGGCCGGGGGAGGTTGTGGAGATACGCAGTATTTT,CASSLAGGGCGDTQYF,TRBJ2-3,.,.,16,TRBV5-1
TGTGCCAGCAGACAGGGACTAGCCTACAATGAGCAGTTCTTC,CASRQGLAYNEQFF,TRBJ2-1,TRBD2,.,14,TRBV5-4
TGTGCCAGCAGCTTCTACCTGGGAAACACCATATATTTT,CASSFYLGNTIYF,TRBJ1-3,.,.,13,TRBV7-2
TGTGCCAGCAGTGCCCCCGGGTACCGAGGGGCCGAGCAGTACTTC,CASSAPGYRGAEQYF,TRBJ2-7,.,few,15,TRBV12-3/TRBV12-4
TGCAGTGCCCCCGGGACAGGGGTCTTC,CSAPGTGVF,TRBJ2-7,TRBD1,many,9,TRBV20-1
TGTGCCAGCAGTTACCGCCCCGCAGGGGCAGGGGAGACCCAGTACTTC,CASSYRPAGAGETQYF,TRBJ2-5,.,few,16,TRBV6-5
TGTGCCAGCAGCCCAGGTGGGAGCCCTACAGATACGCAGTATTTT,CASSPGGSPTDTQYF,TRBJ2-3,.,.,15,TRBV7-2
TGTGCCACCAGTGAACAGGGGGTAGATACGCAGTATTTT,CATSEQGVDTQYF,TRBJ2-3,TRBD1,.,13,TRBV24-1
TGCGCCAGCAGCCAAGGCACGGTCCATACGCAGTATTTT,CASSQGTVHTQYF,TRBJ2-3,.,few,13,TRBV4-3
TGTGCCATCAGTGACAATGGCGGCTCCTACGAGCAGTACTTC,CAISDNGGSYEQYF,TRBJ2-7,.,few,14,TRBV10-3
TGTGCCATCAGGGGAGCGGGAGGCTCCTACAATGAGCAGTTCTTC,CAIRGAGGSYNEQFF,TRBJ2-1,TRBD2,.,15,TRBV10-3
TGCAGCGTTGGACCTGCGGGAGGGAGCACAGATACGCAGTATTTT,CSVGPAGGSTDTQYF,TRBJ2-3,TRBD2,.,15,TRBV29-1
TGTGCCAGCAGCGTGGGACAGGGGATAAGGCAGCCCCAGCATTTT,CASSVGQGIRQPQHF,TRBJ1-5,TRBD1,few,15,TRBV9
TGTGCCAGCAGCCAAGATCGGGGGACTAACACAGATACGCAGTATTTT,CASSQDRGTNTDTQYF,TRBJ2-3,TRBD2,few,16,TRBV3-1
TGTGCCACCAGCAGAGATACCCCCAGATGGAACACTGAAGCTTTCTTT,CATSRDTPRWNTEAFF,TRBJ1-1,.,.,16,TRBV15
TGTGCCATCACCGCGGACGGATATTCACCCCTCCACTTT,CAITADGYSPLHF,TRBJ1-6,.,.,13,TRBV10-3
TGCAGTGCGACAGCAGGACGAGCGAGGTACGAGCAGTACTTC,CSATAGRARYEQYF,TRBJ2-7,.,.,14,TRBV20-1
TGTGCCAGCAGCCGCTATCCCGTGACTAGCGGTACCTACGAGCAGTACTTC,CASSRYPVTSGTYEQYF,TRBJ2-7,TRBD2,.,17,TRBV7-9
TGTGCTAGTGGTTTGAGGACTAGCGGGCACGAGCAGTACTTC,CASGLRTSGHEQYF,TRBJ2-7,TRBD2,few,14,TRBV12-5
TGTGCCACCAGCAGAGAGGCAGAGACCACGAACACCGGGGAGCTGTTTTTT,CATSREAETTNTGELFF,TRBJ2-2,.,.,17,TRBV15
TGTGCCTGGAGTGTAAGGGGGTTCCCTGAAAAACTGTTTTTT,CAWSVRGFPEKLFF,TRBJ1-4,.,few,14,TRBV30
TGTGCCAGCAGTTACTCGAAACTAGCGGGCCCGGGTGAGCAGTTCTTC,CASSYSKLAGPGEQFF,TRBJ2-1,TRBD2,few,16,TRBV6-5
TGTGCCAGCAGGCCGGGACAAGCCCCTTCCGAGCAGTACTTC,CASRPGQAPSEQYF,TRBJ2-7,.,.,14,TRBV12-3/TRBV12-4
TGTGCCAGCAGTTTTATCAGGGGAGGTGATACGCAGTATTTT,CASSFIRGGDTQYF,TRBJ2-3,.,.,14,TRBV12-3/TRBV12-4
TGTGCCAGCTCCTACCGACGGGACAGCTACGAGCAGTACTTC,CASSYRRDSYEQYF,TRBJ2-7,TRBD1,.,14,TRBV18
TGTGCCAGCTCACCAGGGGCCGATCAGCCCCAGCATTTT,CASSPGADQPQHF,TRBJ1-5,.,few,13,TRBV18
TGTGCCAGCTCACCAATGGGGGCGGCTACCTACAATGAGCAGTTCTTC,CASSPMGAATYNEQFF,TRBJ2-1,.,.,16,TRBV18
TGTGCCAGCAGCCAAGGGATAGCGGGGTATTACGAGCAGTACTTC,CASSQGIAGYYEQYF,TRBJ2-7,TRBD2,.,15,TRBV3-1
TGTGCCAGCAGTTTTTTCGGCCTAGCGGGACAAGATACGCAGTATTTT,CASSFFGLAGQDTQYF,TRBJ2-3,TRBD2,.,16,TRBV28
TGTGCCAGCTCGGCTAACAGGGGGCGAATTACTAATGAAAAACTGTTTTTT,CASSANRGRITNEKLFF,TRBJ1-4,TRBD1,few,17,TRBV18
TGTGCCAGCAGCGTATTCGACAGGCCGGCGGTTGGGTCACCCCTCCACTTT,CASSVFDRPAVGSPLHF,TRBJ1-6,.,.,17,TRBV9
TGCGCCAGCAGCTTGGGACAGGCTTTAGGGAGCGGCTACACCTTC,CASSLGQALGSGYTF,TRBJ1-2,.,few,15,TRBV5-1
TGTGCCAGCAGTTACTCTGGAACTGACTCGGGCATTCAGTACTTC,CASSYSGTDSGIQYF,TRBJ2-4,.,few,15,TRBV6-2/TRBV6-3
TGTGCCAGCGGGGGGCTAGCGGGAGAGACTGGGGCCAACGTCCTGACTTTC,CASGGLAGETGANVLTF,TRBJ2-6,TRBD2,.,17,TRBV12-3/TRBV12-4
TGTGCCAGCGGAAGGACAGGTAGCACAGATACGCAGTATTTT,CASGRTGSTDTQYF,TRBJ2-3,TRBD1,few,14,TRBV7-9
TGTGCCAGCAGTCCCGGGACTAGTCACCCCTACGAGCAGTACTTC,CASSPGTSHPYEQYF,TRBJ2-7,TRBD2,few,15,TRBV28
TGCAGTGCTAGAGATCCGGTTGTAGAGACCCAGTACTTC,CSARDPVVETQYF,TRBJ2-5,.,.,13,TRBV20-1